The 22 T cell receptor beta chains in this list originate from one sample, sequenced in a study of T cell responses to AZD1222 COVID-19 vaccine. This table comes from immunoSEQ multiplex PCR, and its TCRdb copy is limited to in-frame clones, with some not included. The top ten clones hold approximately 7.7% of a sample with approximately 180,000 clones, almost 90% of them seen once. The sequencing used peripheral blood, collected on day 0 of AZD1222 vaccination. The receptor set was obtained from an adult in good health.

This chain joins TRBV27 and TRBJ2-7; 8 positions agree with TRBD2. Per germline, CDR1 MNHEY and CDR2 SMNVEV (reference sequence). The length of the CDR3 is 13 residues. Trimming at V came to 6 bases and at J to 5 bases, leaving 6 bases not matched to a gene. The CDR3 protein is CASRKAGVDEQYF. The DNA of the CDR3 is TGTGCCAGCAGAAAAGCGGGGGTGGACGAGCAGTACTTC.

This clone was recorded only once. This chain joins TRBV7-2 and TRBJ1-3; 7 nucleotides agree with TRBD1. The J segment lost 0 bases and the V segment lost 2 bases, leaving 7 bases of the junction unmatched. The CDR3 spans 17 residues. Germline CDR1 is SGHTA and CDR2 is FQGNSA. DNA of the CDR3: TGTGCCAGCAGCTTACCCCGGACAGGCCGCTCTGGAAACACCATATATTTT. Residues: CASSLPRTGRSGNTIYF.

The gene calls are TRBV29-1 and TRBJ2-1, with 7 bases fitting TRBD1. V dropped 6 bases and J dropped 0; count of bases not matched to a gene: 2. This CDR3 spans 13 amino acids. Germline V lookup: CDR1 SQVTM, CDR2 ANQGSEA. The DNA for the CDR3 is TGCAGCGTGGGACAGTTCTCCTACAATGAGCAGTTCTTC. This sequence encodes CSVGQFSYNEQFF.

The chain is built from TRBV6-5 and TRBJ2-7; the match to TRBD2 covers 8 bases. V shed 6 bases, J shed 6 bases, and the junction held 10 bases outside the gene matches. This CDR3 has 14 amino acids. CDR1 is MNHEY, CDR2 SVGAGI, per germline. CDR3 nucleotides: TGTGCCAGCAGCTCACCGGGACTAGGCGGCGAGCAGTACTTC. Translating gives CASSSPGLGGEQYF.

The V call is TRBV30, the J call TRBJ1-1, with D uncertain. CDR3 size: 11 residues. V dropped 2 bases and J dropped 0 bases, with 1 base sitting between them. Germline lookup yields CDR1 GTSNPN and CDR2 SVGIG (reference sequence). The CDR3 loop reads CAWSMNTEAFF. CDR3 in DNA: TGTGCCTGGAGTATGAACACTGAAGCTTTCTTT.

This clone was counted between two and nine times. The chain has TRBV5-1 and TRBJ1-1; D gene unclear. CDR1 is SGHRS and CDR2 is YFSETQ in the germline V gene. The CDR3 has 15 residues. The V end was cut by 4 bases, the J end by 0 bases, with 13 bases between. In nucleotides, the CDR3 is TGCGCCAGCAGCCGAGGAGAGGGAATGAACACTGAAGCTTTCTTT. Protein sequence: CASSRGEGMNTEAFF.

The rearrangement joins TRBV11-3 to TRBJ2-3; a weak D match, TRBD1 (6 bases). V lost 4 bases and J lost 2, with 19 bases in between. Germline V gene sequence: CDR1 SGHNT, CDR2 YENEEA. This CDR3 region has 17 residues. The CDR3 loop reads CASSSNQGFSHTDTQYF. CDR3 nucleotides: TGTGCCAGCAGCTCGAACCAGGGGTTCTCACACACAGATACGCAGTATTTT.

V and J are TRBV19 and TRBJ1-5; 7 bases map to TRBD1. V shed 6 bases, J shed 2 bases, and the junction held 10 bases outside the gene matches. Per germline, CDR1 LNHDA and CDR2 SQIVND (reference sequence). This CDR3 has 16 residues. The CDR3 coding sequence is TGTGCCAGTAGGGAAGACAGGGCCGCCGGCAATCAGCCCCAGCATTTT. This gives the protein CASREDRAAGNQPQHF. Full variable domain (outside the CDR3, taken from reference TRBV19 and TRBJ1-5): DGGITQSPKYLFRKEGQNVTLSCEQNLNHDAMYWYRQDPGQGLRLIYYSQIVNDFQKGDIAEGYSVSREKKESFPLTVTSAQKNPTAFYLCASREDRAAGNQPQHFGDGTRLSIL.

The chain couples TRBV21-1 to TRBJ1-4. TRBV21-1 is assigned pseudogene status. This CDR3 has 15 amino acids. The CDR3: CASSKTPFPNEKLFF. The CDR3 DNA reads TGTGCCAGCAGCAAAACCCCCTTTCCTAATGAAAAACTGTTTTTT.

The chain uses TRBV27 and TRBJ2-7; a possible D gene is TRBD2 (6 bases). V was pared by 6 bases and J by 2 bases, with 17 bases between. The CDR3 consists of 15 residues. The V gene's germline CDR1 is MNHEY and CDR2 SMNVEV (reference sequence). The CDR3 loop is CASSASVGGTYEQYF. The CDR3 coding sequence is TGTGCCAGCAGCGCTAGCGTGGGGGGTACCTACGAGCAGTACTTC.

On this clone: A much larger clone lies one base from this, so it may be a read error. The chain links TRBV6-1 to TRBJ1-6; D remains unclear. Germline CDR1 reads MNHNS; CDR2 reads SASEGT. The CDR3 runs 13 residues. CDR3 protein: CASSEGYNSLLHF. The CDR3 DNA reads TGTGCCAGCAGTGAAGGGTATAATTCACTCCTCCACTTT.

The rearrangement uses TRBV18 and TRBJ1-6; a possible D gene is TRBD1 (5 bases). The germline V and J ends were trimmed by 6 bases and 0 bases, with 18 bases remaining between them. This CDR3 contains 18 residues. Germline V gene sequence: CDR1 KGHSH, CDR2 LQKENI. Here the CDR3 DNA reads TGTGCCAGCTCCCTCATAGAGGGGAAAAGCTCCTATAATTCACCCCTCCACTTT. It is translated as CASSLIEGKSSYNSPLHF.

The chain combines TRBV15 with TRBJ1-4; no clear D gene. Trimming left V 8 bases short and J 3 bases short, with 13 bases between. Germline V gene data show CDR1 as LNHNV and CDR2 as YYDKDF (reference sequence). The CDR3 has 14 amino acids. The CDR3 DNA follows: TGTGCCACCGCCTCAGGAAGAGCTAATGAAAAACTGTTTTTT. It specifies CATASGRANEKLFF.

The rearrangement links TRBV29-1 to TRBJ1-1; D unclear. Germline V gene data show CDR1 as SQVTM and CDR2 as ANQGSEA. There are 13 residues in the CDR3. The ends were cut back, 4 bases at V and 4 bases at J, with 13 bases in the middle. CDR3 coding DNA: TGCAGCGTTGTGGGAGGGCTGGGCACTGAAGCTTTCTTT. Amino acids: CSVVGGLGTEAFF.

This sequence joins TRBV7-3 and TRBJ2-1, with 15 bases identical to TRBD2. Germline V lookup: CDR1 SGHTA, CDR2 FQGTGA. V trimming: 5 bases; J trimming: 8 bases; junction bases outside the gene matches: 4. CDR3 length: 15 amino acids. This CDR3 reads CASSRTSGGADEQFF. The CDR3 coding sequence is TGTGCCAGCAGCCGGACTAGCGGGGGGGCCGATGAGCAGTTCTTC.

The chain uses TRBV7-9 and TRBJ1-1; the D is unclear. The germline V and J ends were trimmed by 3 bases and 2 bases, with 7 bases remaining between them. This CDR3 comprises 13 residues. The germline gives CDR1 SEHNR, CDR2 FQNEAQ (reference sequence). The CDR3 DNA follows: TGTGCCAGCAGCTTTGAGAGAAACACTGAAGCTTTCTTT. It translates to CASSFERNTEAFF. The full variable domain, rest sourced from reference TRBV7-9 and TRBJ1-1, is DTGVSQNPRHKITKRGQNVTFRCDPISEHNRLYWYRQTLGQGPEFLTYFQNEAQLEKSRLLSDRFSAERPKGSFSTLEIQRTEQGDSAMYLCASSFERNTEAFFGQGTRLTVV.

The rearrangement links TRBV11-2 to TRBJ1-4; TRBD1 aligns across 7 bases. This CDR3 has 13 amino acids. The junction had 1 base not matched to a gene; V was cut back by 1 base and J by 8 bases. Germline-derived CDR1 and CDR2 are SGHAT and FQNNGV. The CDR3 DNA reads TGTGCCAGCAGCTTAGCGGACAGGGAAAAACTGTTTTTT. It yields the protein CASSLADREKLFF.

The chain couples TRBV14 to TRBJ1-3; no clear D gene. Trimming left V 5 bases short and J 1 base short, with 15 bases between. The CDR3 consists of 16 residues. CDR1 is SGHDN and CDR2 is FVKESK in the germline V gene. The CDR3 DNA reads as TGTGCCAGCAGCGTACGCGCGACCGGTTCTGGAAACACCATATATTTT. Protein product: CASSVRATGSGNTIYF.

CDR3 residues: CASSKAGRGSSYEQYF. As DNA, the CDR3 is TGTGCCAGCAGCAAAGCGGGGCGGGGGAGCTCCTACGAGCAGTACTTC. V and J are TRBV21-1 and TRBJ2-7; the table names TRBD2, a call not compared with the DNA. TRBV21-1 is a pseudogene. The CDR3 extends over 16 amino acids.

The rearrangement joins TRBV15 to TRBJ1-2, with 12 bases lining up with TRBD1. V shed 2 bases and J 8 bases; nucleotides not matched to a gene: 6. This CDR3 spans 15 amino acids. In germline, CDR1 is LNHNV, CDR2 YYDKDF (reference sequence). CDR3 amino acids: CATSRSGTGGRGYTF. CDR3 coding DNA: TGTGCCACCAGCAGAAGCGGGACAGGGGGCCGCGGCTACACCTTC.

The rearrangement joins TRBV7-9 to TRBJ1-1, with 8 positions matching TRBD1. The trim removed 5 bases at V and 3 bases at J, leaving 8 bases unmatched. The germline gives CDR1 SEHNR, CDR2 FQNEAQ (reference sequence). The CDR3 loop spans 15 amino acids. In DNA, the CDR3 is TGTGCCAGCAGCCCATTGGACAGGGAAGACACTGAAGCTTTCTTT. It specifies CASSPLDREDTEAFF. Filled out from reference TRBV7-9 and TRBJ1-1, the complete variable domain reads DTGVSQNPRHKITKRGQNVTFRCDPISEHNRLYWYRQTLGQGPEFLTYFQNEAQLEKSRLLSDRFSAERPKGSFSTLEIQRTEQGDSAMYLCASSPLDREDTEAFFGQGTRLTVV.

V and J are TRBV5-1 and TRBJ1-1, with 11 nucleotides matching TRBD1. J gave up 11 bases and V 0 bases, and 9 bases lay outside the gene matches. The germline V gene has CDR1 SGHRS and CDR2 YFSETQ. This CDR3 is built from 15 residues. In DNA, the CDR3 is TGCGCCAGCAGCTTGGTAGGACAGGGGGCCGGTGGGGCTTTCTTT. Amino acids: CASSLVGQGAGGAFF.